The following is a T cell receptor (beta chain) sequence with its context. Its target is not known. The planned depth of sequencing spanned 1 in 200,000 to 1 in 1 million T cells. This table comes from immunoSEQ multiplex PCR, and its TCRdb copy is limited to in-frame clones, with some not included. Among roughly 130,000 clones, around three quarters were seen once, and the ten largest hold 10% to 15%. The entry originates in a study of cytotoxic CD8 clonotypes in ibrutinib-treated CLL. There are 15 residues in the CDR3. J was trimmed by 2 bases and V by 5 bases; bases with no gene match: 6. Germline CDR1 is GTSNPN and CDR2 is SVGIG (reference sequence). Study-wide findings and caveats: Stable or contracted on treatment, public clonotypes were also uncommon. In sustained-remission versus progressing patients, sampling times differed.

This chain connects TRBV30 to TRBJ2-2, with 9 bases matching TRBD1. This sequence was found in a human donor with chronic lymphocytic leukemia. The source was PBMCs, collected after 12 months of ibrutinib treatment. The CDR3 here is CAWLGQGFNTGELFF. Here the CDR3 DNA reads TGTGCCTGGCTAGGACAGGGGTTTAACACCGGGGAGCTGTTTTTT.